Included here is one T cell receptor (beta chain) sequence, with context. The sample originates from a study of blood T cell repertoires in COVID-19. This CDR3 region has 14 residues. V was pared by 5 bases and J by 9 bases, with 17 bases between. From germline, CDR1 is SGHDN and CDR2 FVKESK. Libraries were prepared by immunoSEQ multiplex PCR; TCRdb keeps only in-frame clonotypes and omits some of them. This table holds some 70,000 clones, about 87% found once. Sequencing was performed on peripheral blood. This TCR derives from a man aged 45-60 years with active COVID-19. V and J are TRBV14 and TRBJ1-5, with D perhaps TRBD1 (5 bases). In DNA, the CDR3 is TGTGCCAGCAGCGTCTCCGGGACTTCAGGGCCCCAGCATTTT. It is translated as CASSVSGTSGPQHF.